This T cell receptor (beta chain) originates from a study of T cells after yellow fever vaccination. Overall study findings and caveats: Clonotypes found in both CD4 and CD8 compartments made up a small share. At 95% to 98% for CD4 and about 87% for CD8, most primary-vaccination clones showed up again after the booster.

There are many counts of this clonotype. The germline CDR1 and CDR2 sequences are LGHNA and YSLEER. CDR3 size: 17 residues. V lost 0 bases to trimming and J lost 0 bases, with 9 bases between them. Conversion of TCR transcripts into cDNA relied on 5'RACE template switching, which added a universal primer site and UMIs. TCRdb called the 5' RACE reads again in MiXCR, with one record for every CDR3 protein. This table has fewer than 20,000 distinct CDR3 sequences, approximately 4% appearing once. This clonotype was sampled from a man aged 25 to 45 who received the YFV17D yellow fever vaccine. This sample comprised PBMCs, either bulk or a sorted T-cell subset (CD4+, CD8+, memory, or dextramer-sorted; not recorded which), obtained 15 days after the yellow fever booster vaccination. The chain links TRBV4-3 to TRBJ1-6; D uncertain. DNA for the CDR3: TGCGCCAGCAGCCAAGATCTGAAGAGCTCCTATAATTCACCCCTCCACTTT. Encoded protein: CASSQDLKSSYNSPLHF.